Presented here are 32 T cell receptor beta chains from one specimen sequenced in a study of blood T cell repertoires in COVID-19. The table came from immunoSEQ multiplex PCR; TCRdb's copy has only in-frame clones and leaves some out. The sample holds about 45,000 clones, approximately 90% seen once. The specimen was peripheral blood. The receptors derive from a man aged 50 to 60 with COVID-19, enrolled during active disease.

The chain couples TRBV29-1 to TRBJ2-3; 8 positions match TRBD1. CDR1 and CDR2 from the germline V gene are SQVTM and ANQGSEA. The CDR3 has 15 amino acids. CDR3: CSLKGQGAGTDTQYF. The CDR3 nucleotides are TGCAGTCTTAAAGGGCAGGGGGCGGGCACAGATACGCAGTATTTT.

This chain links TRBV2 with TRBJ1-1; D possibly corresponds to TRBD1 (5 bases). This CDR3 region has 16 residues. V was clipped by 0 bases and J by 4 bases, with 15 bases between them. Germline loops: CDR1 SNHLY, CDR2 FYNNEI. The chain's CDR3 is CASSEAQGGVVTEAFF. CDR3 DNA: TGTGCCAGCAGTGAAGCCCAGGGAGGAGTGGTCACTGAAGCTTTCTTT.

The V and J genes are TRBV7-9 and TRBJ1-2; TRBD1 is a possible D gene (6 bases). V was shortened by 5 bases and J by 4 bases, with 14 bases between the two germline ends. The CDR3 has 14 amino acids. Germline V gene lookup returns CDR1 SEHNR and CDR2 FQNEAQ (reference sequence). The CDR3 is CASSQWDISYGYTF. The CDR3 bases are TGTGCCAGCAGCCAATGGGACATTTCCTATGGCTACACCTTC.

The chain links TRBV7-2 to TRBJ2-3; TRBD2 agrees at 8 bases. The CDR3 runs 14 residues. J gave up 3 bases and V 4 bases, and 3 bases lay outside the gene matches. Per the germline V gene, CDR1 is SGHTA and CDR2 is FQGNSA. The CDR3 spells CASSSSSGTDTQYF. CDR3 bases: TGTGCCAGCAGCTCCTCTAGCGGGACAGATACGCAGTATTTT.

V gene TRBV11-2 combines with J gene TRBJ2-1, with D possibly TRBD2 on 6 matching bases. V lost 5 bases and J lost 13, with 15 bases in between. Germline-derived CDR1 and CDR2 are SGHAT and FQNNGV. The length of the CDR3 is 12 residues. The CDR3 spells CASSPPEGRQFF. The CDR3 DNA reads as TGTGCCAGCAGCCCCCCGGAGGGGCGTCAGTTCTTC.

This sequence joins TRBV9 and TRBJ2-1, with a weak D call TRBD2 (5 bases). V was clipped by 0 bases and J by 13 bases, with 14 bases between them. CDR3 size: 13 residues. Germline CDR1 and CDR2: SGDLS and YYNGEE. The DNA of the CDR3 is TGTGCCAGCAGCGTAGTTTTTGGACTCCCCCAGTTCTTC. The encoded protein is CASSVVFGLPQFF.

The chain has TRBV11-2 and TRBJ2-1; 10 bases align to TRBD2. V lost 1 base to trimming and J lost 6 bases; unmatched junction nucleotides: 12. The CDR3 totals 18 residues. Germline lookup yields CDR1 SGHAT and CDR2 FQNNGV. The CDR3 bases are TGTGCCAGCAGCTTAGGGGCCTTAGCGGGAGGTCGGGGCAATGAGCAGTTCTTC. Its protein is CASSLGALAGGRGNEQFF.

CDR3 in DNA: TGTGCCAGCAGCCTACCCCGGGGGGGTTCGAACACCGGGGAGCTGTTTTTT. Amino acid sequence: CASSLPRGGSNTGELFF. V and J are TRBV7-9 and TRBJ2-2, with 8 bases that match TRBD2. The germline V gene encodes CDR1 SEHNR and CDR2 FQNEAQ (reference sequence). The CDR3 loop spans 17 amino acids. Trimming removed 5 bases from V and 0 bases from J; junction bases left unmatched: 8.

This sequence joins TRBV7-3 and TRBJ2-7; 7 bases map to TRBD1. The ends lost 4 bases at V and 0 bases at J; junction bases unmatched: 9. CDR1 and CDR2 from the germline V gene are SGHTA and FQGTGA. The CDR3 consists of 16 residues. The CDR3 DNA reads as TGTGCCAGCAGCTATCGGACAGGCTATATCTCCTACGAGCAGTACTTC. Translating gives CASSYRTGYISYEQYF.

J is TRBJ1-4 and V is TRBV21-1; the D call TRBD1 from the table was never checked on the DNA. TRBV21-1 corresponds to a pseudogene. The CDR3 runs to 13 residues. The chain's CDR3 is CASNASWAVKLFF. The DNA of the CDR3 is TGTGCCAGCAACGCAAGTTGGGCCGTAAAACTGTTTTTT.

The chain carries TRBV19 and TRBJ2-3; tentatively, D is TRBD1 (6 bases). CDR3 length: 14 residues. Between the trimmed V and J ends, which lost 4 bases and 3 bases, there was a span of 11 bases. Germline V gives CDR1 LNHDA, CDR2 SQIVND (reference sequence). In DNA form, the CDR3 reads TGTGCCAGTAGTAAGGGCAGGGGTACAGATACGCAGTATTTT. Protein sequence: CASSKGRGTDTQYF.

V gene TRBV5-1 combines with J gene TRBJ2-3; 7 bases fit TRBD2. This CDR3 has 16 amino acids. V trimming: 3 bases; J trimming: 6 bases; junction bases outside the gene matches: 13. CDR1 and CDR2 (germline): SGHRS, YFSETQ. DNA of the CDR3: TGCGCCAGCAGCTCCGAGGGGCGGGAGAACGTTGATACGCAGTATTTT. It specifies CASSSEGRENVDTQYF.

The V and J genes are TRBV19 and TRBJ2-1; D may be TRBD1 (5 bases). This CDR3 has 14 residues. Germline V gene sequence: CDR1 LNHDA, CDR2 SQIVND (reference sequence). Trimming removed 6 bases from V and 0 bases from J, with 9 bases in between. DNA for the CDR3: TGTGCCAGTAGGCGACAGCACTCCTACAATGAGCAGTTCTTC. Translation gives CASRRQHSYNEQFF.

This clone has just one count. The chain carries TRBV7-9 and TRBJ1-4; TRBD1 is a possible D gene (5 bases). Germline CDR1 is SEHNR and CDR2 is FQNEAQ (reference sequence). The V end lost 0 bases, the J end lost 8 bases, and 13 bases lay between the germline ends. The CDR3 has 15 residues. Here the CDR3 reads CASSLARGLKEKLFF. The CDR3 DNA sequence: TGTGCCAGCAGCTTAGCTCGGGGGTTAAAGGAAAAACTGTTTTTT.

In its sample, this clone was seen once. This rearrangement joins TRBV5-8 to TRBJ2-1; TRBD2 aligns across 10 bases. The CDR3 is 15 residues long. The ends lost 3 bases at V and 9 bases at J; junction bases unmatched: 9. CDR1 is SGHTS and CDR2 is YDEGEE in the germline V gene. The CDR3 spells CASSSTGTSDIEQFF. As DNA, the CDR3 is TGTGCCAGCAGCTCGACCGGGACTAGCGATATTGAGCAGTTCTTC.

The chain couples TRBV11-2 to TRBJ2-7, with 7 bases lining up with TRBD2. CDR1 SGHAT and CDR2 FQNNGV come from the germline V gene. The V gene end was trimmed by 3 bases and the J gene end by 3 bases; junction bases not matched to a gene: 17. The CDR3 is made up of 18 amino acids. CDR3 region: CASSFLRRARERGYEQYF. CDR3 in DNA: TGTGCCAGCAGCTTCCTTAGACGGGCTCGGGAGCGGGGCTACGAGCAGTACTTC.

V usage is TRBV7-3 and J usage is TRBJ1-6; D is unresolved. Germline V lookup: CDR1 SGHTA, CDR2 FQGTGA. This CDR3 is built from 14 residues. The V and J ends lost 1 base and 7 bases respectively, with 8 bases between them. The chain's CDR3 is CASSLMSQNSPLHF. The CDR3 nucleotides are TGTGCCAGCAGCTTAATGTCCCAGAATTCACCCCTCCACTTT.

The chain couples TRBV9 to TRBJ1-2; D not resolved. The CDR3 consists of 13 residues. V was clipped by 0 bases and J by 2 bases, with 5 bases between them. Germline values: CDR1 SGDLS, CDR2 YYNGEE. In DNA, the CDR3 is TGTGCCAGCAGCGTAGTCCCAAACTATGGCTACACCTTC. Protein sequence: CASSVVPNYGYTF.

The chain combines TRBV6-2 or TRBV6-3 with TRBJ2-5; D unclear. Germline assignment: CDR1 MNHEY and CDR2 SVGEGT. V lost 2 bases and J 7 bases, leaving 14 bases between the germline ends. The length of the CDR3 is 14 residues. The CDR3 nucleotides are TGTGCCAGCAGTTACCCCCCAAGCTCGCTGACCCAGTACTTC. This translates into CASSYPPSSLTQYF.

The chain links TRBV5-6 to TRBJ1-5; no definite D call. There are 14 residues in the CDR3. Deletions cut 6 bases from V and 3 bases from J, with 13 bases between. Germline values: CDR1 SGHDT, CDR2 YYEEEE. The CDR3 here is CASNNREFNQPQHF. The CDR3 DNA sequence: TGTGCCAGCAACAACAGAGAATTCAATCAGCCCCAGCATTTT.

This chain uses TRBV5-1 with TRBJ1-2; 7 positions match TRBD1. Germline loops: CDR1 SGHRS, CDR2 YFSETQ. The V and J ends lost 1 base and 0 bases, in that order; junction bases with no gene match: 12. This CDR3 comprises 18 residues. The CDR3 protein is CASSLRPSTGSTNYGYTF. The CDR3 bases are TGCGCCAGCAGCTTGCGACCGTCGACAGGGAGTACTAACTATGGCTACACCTTC.

The gene calls are TRBV7-2 and TRBJ1-6; D is unresolved. Germline lookup yields CDR1 SGHTA and CDR2 FQGNSA. This CDR3 is built from 14 residues. The V gene lost 1 base and the J gene lost 4 bases, with 5 bases spanning the gap. The CDR3, as DNA: TGTGCCAGCAGCTTAGAGCCGTATAATTCACCCCTCCACTTT. This sequence encodes CASSLEPYNSPLHF.

The chain joins TRBV11-2 to TRBJ2-1, with TRBD2 matching over 7 bases. The CDR3 covers 15 residues. CDR1 and CDR2 (germline): SGHAT, FQNNGV. The V and J ends lost 4 bases and 2 bases, in that order; junction bases with no gene match: 5. The CDR3 protein is CASSYIAGAYNEQFF. The DNA of the CDR3 is TGTGCCAGCAGCTATATAGCGGGCGCCTACAATGAGCAGTTCTTC.

Points on this clone: A junction end diverges from the germline sequence, so it may reflect a read error. The V gene is TRBV7-7, the J gene TRBJ1-1, with a tentative D call TRBD1 (5 bases). The V gene's germline CDR1 is SSHAT and CDR2 FNYEAQ (reference sequence). The CDR3 runs to 22 residues. DNA of the CDR3: TGTGCTAGCAGCTTCGGGCCTCGACCTCGGAAACTGACAGCGGGGTGTGGCACTGAAGCTTTCTTT. The encoded protein is CASSFGPRPRKLTAGCGTEAFF.

J is TRBJ1-3 and V is TRBV5-1, with 8 bases matching TRBD1. V shed 3 bases, J shed 4 bases, and the junction held 6 bases outside the gene matches. The CDR3 runs 15 residues. Per the germline V gene, CDR1 is SGHRS and CDR2 is YFSETQ. The CDR3 DNA sequence: TGCGCCAGCAGCTCGACAGGGGCGGACGGAAACACCATATATTTT. Translated, it gives CASSSTGADGNTIYF.

V gene TRBV28 combines with J gene TRBJ2-7; the match to TRBD1 covers 10 bases. The CDR3 has 14 amino acids. Trimming removed 8 bases from V and 3 bases from J; junction bases left unmatched: 7. Germline V gives CDR1 MDHEN, CDR2 SYDVKM. In DNA form, the CDR3 reads TGTGCCAGCCTTGGGACAGGGGCAATCTACGAGCAGTACTTC. This translates into CASLGTGAIYEQYF.

CDR3 region: CATSDSQTGHNEQFF. CDR3 DNA: TGTGCCACCAGTGATTCGCAAACAGGGCACAATGAGCAGTTCTTC. The chain uses TRBV24-1 and TRBJ2-1, with D possibly TRBD1 on 6 matching bases. Germline assignment: CDR1 KGHDR and CDR2 SFDVKD. The CDR3 is 15 residues long. V was cut by 2 bases and J by 5 bases, with 12 bases left in between.

CDR3 nucleotide sequence: TGCGCCAGCAGGGAGGTGTTCGGCTCCTATGGCTACACCTTC. This encodes CASREVFGSYGYTF. This chain connects TRBV5-1 to TRBJ1-2; D is unresolved. The V end lost 5 bases, the J end lost 4 bases, and 15 bases lay between the germline ends. Germline V gene data show CDR1 as SGHRS and CDR2 as YFSETQ. This CDR3 has 14 amino acids.

The chain is built from TRBV29-1 and TRBJ2-3; 8 nucleotides line up with TRBD1. With 1 base clipped from V and 5 bases from J, the junction kept 11 bases outside the gene matches. Per the germline V gene, CDR1 is SQVTM and CDR2 is ANQGSEA. This CDR3 is built from 16 residues. DNA for the CDR3: TGCAGCGTTGAAGGGTTGTCGGACAGGGAAGAAGATACGCAGTATTTT. Translated: CSVEGLSDREEDTQYF.

This chain uses TRBV19 with TRBJ2-2; 10 bases are a match to TRBD1. The CDR3 sequence is 15 residues long. V lost 5 bases to trimming and J lost 3 bases; unmatched junction nucleotides: 3. Per the germline V gene, CDR1 is LNHDA and CDR2 is SQIVND (reference sequence). The DNA for the CDR3 is TGTGCCAGTAGTTGGGACAGGGGATACACCGGGGAGCTGTTTTTT. It specifies CASSWDRGYTGELFF.

J is TRBJ1-2 and V is TRBV29-1, with D possibly being TRBD1 (6 bases). Germline CDR1 is SQVTM and CDR2 is ANQGSEA. Trimming stripped 7 bases from V and 2 bases from J, with 11 bases between. The CDR3 extends over 12 amino acids. This chain's CDR3 is CSDLGQNYGYTF. CDR3 nucleotide sequence: TGCAGCGACCTGGGACAAAACTATGGCTACACCTTC.

The CDR3 nucleotides are TGCGCCAGCAGCTTGTTCCCCGCAGGGGGAAACACTGAAGCTTTCTTT. Amino acid sequence: CASSLFPAGGNTEAFF. This chain links TRBV5-1 with TRBJ1-1, with TRBD1 matching 7 bases. The germline V gene has CDR1 SGHRS and CDR2 YFSETQ. This CDR3 is 16 amino acids long. V was clipped by 1 base and J by 2 bases; unmatched bases: 8. The variable domain in full, with the rest retrieved from reference TRBV5-1 and TRBJ1-1, is KAGVTQTPRYLIKTRGQQVTLSCSPISGHRSVSWYQQTPGQGLQFLFEYFSETQRNKGNFPGRFSGRQFSNSRSEMNVSTLELGDSALYLCASSLFPAGGNTEAFFGQGTRLTVV.